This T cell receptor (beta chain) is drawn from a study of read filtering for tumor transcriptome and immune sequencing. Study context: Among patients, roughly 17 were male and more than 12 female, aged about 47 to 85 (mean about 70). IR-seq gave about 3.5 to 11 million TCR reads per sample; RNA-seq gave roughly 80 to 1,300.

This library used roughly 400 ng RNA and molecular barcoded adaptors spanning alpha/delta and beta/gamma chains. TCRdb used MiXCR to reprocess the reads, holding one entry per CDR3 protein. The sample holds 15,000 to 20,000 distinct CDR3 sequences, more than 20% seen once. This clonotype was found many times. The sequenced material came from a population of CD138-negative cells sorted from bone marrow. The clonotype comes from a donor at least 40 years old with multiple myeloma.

CDR3 coding DNA: TGTGCCAGCAGTTACGATCTCTACTCAAGGAACACTGAAGCTTTCTTT. It encodes CASSYDLYSRNTEAFF. The chain links TRBV6-5 to TRBJ1-1; D is ambiguous. Germline assignment: CDR1 MNHEY and CDR2 SVGAGI. The CDR3 is 16 amino acids. The V and J ends lost 2 bases and 1 base respectively, with 14 bases between them.